The clone carrying this TCR beta chain was detected only once. Its antigen is as yet unknown. This sample was included in a study of blood T cells in healthy people across ages. General study findings and limits: Possibly, changes in expanded clonotypes were confounded because donor CMV status was unknown. PBMC samples, being unsorted, prevented any conclusive comparison of naive and antigen-experienced cells.

Primers used in a second PCR of roughly 7 to 12 cycles were a sample-barcoded 5' primer and a J-beta primer mix. The template-switch adaptor, which had 12 random nucleotides, put a tag on each cDNA molecule. TCRdb independently ran MiXCR on the 5' RACE reads; one entry per CDR3 protein. The sample has 550,000 to 800,000 distinct CDR3 sequences, 32% seen once. Isolation yielded PBMCs, at least 7 million per sample, in every case. Germline CDR1 LNHNV, CDR2 YYDKDF (reference sequence). The CDR3 loop spans 13 amino acids. V lost 7 bases and J lost 0, with 10 bases in between. The source material was blood. The sequence was obtained from a woman at least 80 years old in good health. This chain links TRBV15 with TRBJ2-7; D may be TRBD1 (5 bases). The CDR3 is CATKDISSYEQYF. CDR3 sequence (DNA): TGTGCCACCAAGGACATAAGCTCCTACGAGCAGTACTTC.